This entry lists 29 T cell receptor beta chains sequenced from one sample in a study of cytomegalovirus exposure and HLA in healthy donors. Primers included in the PCR were 60 Vbeta and 13 Jbeta primers. Using immunoSEQ multiplex PCR, the repertoire was profiled, and TCRdb retains in-frame clones only, with some absent. The table has about 200,000 clones, 79% seen once. The specimen sequenced was PBMCs. These receptors were obtained from a man aged 50 to 59 in good health and CMV-seronegative.

The V call is TRBV10-1, the J call TRBJ2-1; possibly TRBD2 for D (6 bases). The V end lost 8 bases, the J end lost 0 bases, and 23 bases lay between the germline ends. Per the germline V gene, CDR1 is WNHNN and CDR2 is SYGVQD (reference sequence). CDR3 length: 18 amino acids. The CDR3 loop reads CASGSIRSGKSSYNEQFF. The CDR3 nucleotides are TGCGCCAGCGGCTCGATTCGTAGCGGCAAGAGCTCCTACAATGAGCAGTTCTTC.

The sample holds a few counts of this clone. The chain combines TRBV7-6 with TRBJ2-7; 8 nucleotides align to TRBD1. Trimming cost V 2 bases and J 4 bases; bases outside gene matches: 4. This CDR3 spans 14 amino acids. Germline assignment: CDR1 SGHVS and CDR2 FNYEAQ. The CDR3 bases are TGTGCCAGCAGCTTAATCCAGGGGGCTTACGAGCAGTACTTC. This translates into CASSLIQGAYEQYF.

This clone has only one observation. The chain is built from TRBV10-1 and TRBJ2-3; 9 positions match TRBD1. V gave up 6 bases and J gave up 2 bases; unmatched junction bases: 9. CDR1 WNHNN and CDR2 SYGVQD come from the germline V gene (reference sequence). The CDR3 covers 16 residues. The CDR3 DNA sequence: TGCGCCAGCAGCCAACCCGGGACAGGGAACACAGATACGCAGTATTTT. Translation: CASSQPGTGNTDTQYF.

This chain connects TRBV14 to TRBJ1-1, with 7 bases matching TRBD1. Germline V gene data show CDR1 as SGHDN and CDR2 as FVKESK. V shed 0 bases and J 1 base; nucleotides not matched to a gene: 8. The length of the CDR3 is 17 residues. CDR3 residues: CASSQEVTGPRNTEAFF. DNA for the CDR3: TGTGCCAGCAGCCAAGAGGTGACAGGGCCTAGGAACACTGAAGCTTTCTTT.

This chain joins TRBV5-1 and TRBJ2-7; 13 bases are a match to TRBD2. In germline, CDR1 is SGHRS, CDR2 YFSETQ. The CDR3 has 18 amino acids. Trimming at V came to 3 bases and at J to 0 bases, leaving 9 bases not matched to a gene. The CDR3 coding sequence is TGCGCCAGCAGCTCCCGACTAGCGGGAGGATTGGGCTCCTACGAGCAGTACTTC. Protein sequence: CASSSRLAGGLGSYEQYF.

The sample holds one count of this clone. The chain links TRBV7-2 to TRBJ2-5; 8 nucleotides line up with TRBD1. Germline V gene sequence: CDR1 SGHTA, CDR2 FQGNSA. CDR3 length: 13 residues. The V gene end was trimmed by 3 bases and the J gene end by 5 bases; junction bases not matched to a gene: 2. The CDR3 protein is CASSFDRGETQYF. CDR3 nucleotides: TGTGCCAGCAGCTTTGACAGGGGTGAGACCCAGTACTTC.

This clone was counted a few times. The chain carries TRBV28 and TRBJ2-5; the match to TRBD2 covers 9 bases. The CDR3 spans 15 residues. Unmatched junction bases numbered 8, after V lost 4 bases and J lost 5 bases. Looked up from germline, CDR1 is MDHEN and CDR2 is SYDVKM. CDR3 DNA: TGTGCCAGCAGTTCCGGCGGGAGGGCCCAGGAGACCCAGTACTTC. It is translated as CASSSGGRAQETQYF.

This chain links TRBV27 with TRBJ1-5; 10 nucleotides agree with TRBD1. V dropped 6 bases and J dropped 7; count of bases not matched to a gene: 6. Germline CDR1 reads MNHEY; CDR2 reads SMNVEV (reference sequence). The CDR3 runs 14 residues. In DNA form, the CDR3 reads TGTGCCAGCAGCTGGACAGGGGGAGACCAGCCCCAGCATTTT. Encoded protein: CASSWTGGDQPQHF.

This clone was detected once. This sequence joins TRBV18 and TRBJ2-7, with D unclear. This CDR3 region has 13 residues. In germline, CDR1 is KGHSH, CDR2 LQKENI. V was trimmed by 6 bases and J by 2 bases, leaving 11 bases between them. The CDR3, as DNA: TGTGCCAGCTCTCTGGCGGAAACCTACGAGCAGTACTTC. Residues: CASSLAETYEQYF.

This chain joins TRBV29-1 and TRBJ2-1; possible D gene TRBD1, 5 bases. Germline V gene data show CDR1 as SQVTM and CDR2 as ANQGSEA. CDR3 size: 15 residues. V lost 0 bases and J lost 1, with 10 bases in between. The CDR3 reads CSVEEGRVSYNEQFF. For the CDR3, the DNA is TGCAGCGTTGAAGAAGGCAGGGTATCCTACAATGAGCAGTTCTTC.

The chain employs TRBV27 and TRBJ2-3, with TRBD2 as a possible D gene (7 bases). CDR3 length: 15 amino acids. Trimming stripped 2 bases from V and 0 bases from J, with 9 bases between. The V gene's germline CDR1 is MNHEY and CDR2 SMNVEV (reference sequence). The CDR3 loop reads CASSLRGGSTDTQYF. CDR3 in DNA: TGTGCCAGCAGTTTAAGGGGGGGGAGCACAGATACGCAGTATTTT.

In its sample, this clone was seen a few times. The genes are TRBV30 and TRBJ2-1, with D unclear. Germline CDR1 reads GTSNPN; CDR2 reads SVGIG (reference sequence). This CDR3 is 13 amino acids long. V shed 4 bases and J shed 2 bases, with 9 bases lying between them. The CDR3 DNA reads as TGTGCCTGGAAAACAGACGCCTACAATGAGCAGTTCTTC. As protein: CAWKTDAYNEQFF.

The V gene is TRBV4-2, the J gene TRBJ1-5; tentative D call: TRBD1 (6 bases). There are 15 residues in the CDR3. V lost 2 bases to trimming and J lost 4 bases, with 12 bases between them. The germline V gene has CDR1 LGHNA and CDR2 YNFKEQ. The CDR3 sequence: CASSQFEGGNQPQHF. Written as DNA, the CDR3 is TGTGCCAGCAGCCAATTCGAAGGGGGTAATCAGCCCCAGCATTTT.

The rearrangement uses TRBV4-1 and TRBJ2-7; no definite D call. Germline CDR1 is MGHRA and CDR2 is YSYEKL. The V gene lost 4 bases and the J gene lost 5 bases, with 9 bases spanning the gap. The CDR3 covers 12 residues. The CDR3 DNA reads TGCGCCAGCAGCCGGCCCCCCGACGAGCAGTACTTC. It codes for CASSRPPDEQYF.

The V and J genes are TRBV27 and TRBJ2-3, with TRBD1 identical over 9 bases. CDR1 MNHEY and CDR2 SMNVEV come from the germline V gene (reference sequence). V was clipped by 6 bases and J by 6 bases; unmatched bases: 10. The CDR3 runs to 15 residues. In DNA form, the CDR3 reads TGTGCCAGCAGCTCGGGACAGGGTTTAACGGATACGCAGTATTTT. This translates into CASSSGQGLTDTQYF.

The V call is TRBV7-3, the J call TRBJ2-5, with 9 bases matching TRBD1. J lost 5 bases, V lost 1 base, and 8 bases had no gene match. The CDR3 has 16 amino acids. Germline V gene sequence: CDR1 SGHTA, CDR2 FQGTGA. This CDR3 reads CASSLNPPQGAETQYF. The DNA for the CDR3 is TGTGCCAGCAGCTTAAACCCCCCACAGGGGGCTGAGACCCAGTACTTC.

The chain recombines TRBV30 with TRBJ2-1, with 9 bases that match TRBD2. V was clipped by 0 bases and J by 7 bases; unmatched bases: 4. Per germline, CDR1 GTSNPN and CDR2 SVGIG (reference sequence). This CDR3 has 14 residues. The CDR3 sequence is CAWSVEAGGNEQFF. Written as DNA, the CDR3 is TGTGCCTGGAGTGTAGAGGCGGGAGGGAATGAGCAGTTCTTC.

This rearrangement joins TRBV28 to TRBJ2-1; 8 bases are a match to TRBD2. Germline CDR1 and CDR2: MDHEN and SYDVKM. Trimming at V came to 10 bases and at J to 0 bases, leaving 14 bases not matched to a gene. The length of the CDR3 is 17 residues. The CDR3 protein is CATLWASGLSSYNEQFF. CDR3 bases: TGTGCCACCCTTTGGGCTAGCGGGCTGAGCTCCTACAATGAGCAGTTCTTC. Drawing the rest from reference TRBV28 and TRBJ2-1, the complete variable domain is DVKVTQSSRYLVKRTGEKVFLECVQDMDHENMFWYRQDPGLGLRLIYFSYDVKMKEKGDIPEGYSVSREKKERFSLILESASTNQTSMYLCATLWASGLSSYNEQFFGPGTRLTVL.

This clone came up a few times. V and J are TRBV19 and TRBJ1-2; no firm D call. The germline V and J ends were trimmed by 3 bases and 6 bases, with 11 bases remaining between them. CDR3 length equals 13 residues. CDR1 is LNHDA and CDR2 is SQIVND in the germline V gene (reference sequence). This CDR3 reads CASSMSSVHGYTF. In nucleotides, the CDR3 is TGTGCCAGTAGTATGTCGTCCGTCCATGGCTACACCTTC. Complete variable domain (other parts from reference TRBV19 and TRBJ1-2): DGGITQSPKYLFRKEGQNVTLSCEQNLNHDAMYWYRQDPGQGLRLIYYSQIVNDFQKGDIAEGYSVSREKKESFPLTVTSAQKNPTAFYLCASSMSSVHGYTFGSGTRLTVV.

The rearrangement links TRBV27 to TRBJ1-2; 8 bases match TRBD1. V shed 5 bases, J shed 7 bases, and the junction held 12 bases outside the gene matches. Germline-derived CDR1 and CDR2 are MNHEY and SMNVEV (reference sequence). The CDR3 consists of 15 residues. The CDR3, as DNA: TGTGCCAGCAGTCTGGGTGCAGGGGGCAGCTCTGGCTACACCTTC. Amino acid sequence: CASSLGAGGSSGYTF.

This clone is labeled as medium-sized. V is TRBV4-2 and J is TRBJ2-2, with a weak D call TRBD2 (6 bases). The V gene's germline CDR1 is LGHNA and CDR2 YNFKEQ. V lost 0 bases and J lost 4, with 9 bases in between. The CDR3 is 15 residues long. The CDR3 DNA follows: TGTGCCAGCAGCCAAGACGAGGGAGGCACCGGGGAGCTGTTTTTT. Its translation: CASSQDEGGTGELFF.

This chain links TRBV6-4 with TRBJ2-2; tentatively, D is TRBD1 (5 bases). The germline V gene has CDR1 MRHNA and CDR2 SNTAGT. CDR3 length equals 14 residues. V was cut by 7 bases and J by 3 bases, with 12 bases left in between. The DNA of the CDR3 is TGTGCCAGCAAAGCTGACAGAGACACCGGGGAGCTGTTTTTT. Translating gives CASKADRDTGELFF.

The chain recombines TRBV5-1 with TRBJ1-4; D uncertain. The germline CDR1 and CDR2 sequences are SGHRS and YFSETQ. The CDR3 spans 14 residues. V was trimmed by 5 bases and J by 8 bases, leaving 16 bases between them. The chain's CDR3 is CASRRDRVDEKLFF. The CDR3 bases are TGCGCCAGCAGGCGCGACCGGGTAGACGAAAAACTGTTTTTT.

J is TRBJ2-1 and V is TRBV5-1; 11 positions match TRBD2. CDR1 SGHRS and CDR2 YFSETQ come from the germline V gene. Trimming at V came to 4 bases and at J to 0 bases, leaving 6 bases not matched to a gene. The CDR3 loop spans 17 amino acids. Written as DNA, the CDR3 is TGCGCCAGCAGCGTAGGACTAGCGGGCAGCTCCTACAATGAGCAGTTCTTC. This sequence encodes CASSVGLAGSSYNEQFF.

This clone was observed a handful of times. The CDR3 sequence: CASSSGQGRDYGYTF. CDR3 in DNA: TGTGCCAGCAGCTCGGGACAGGGGAGGGACTATGGCTACACCTTC. The rearrangement uses TRBV7-2 and TRBJ1-2; 10 nucleotides agree with TRBD1. CDR1 and CDR2 (germline): SGHTA, FQGNSA. The trim removed 4 bases at V and 3 bases at J, leaving 5 bases unmatched. This CDR3 is built from 15 residues.

This rearrangement joins TRBV5-8 to TRBJ2-7, with TRBD2 matching over 10 bases. J was trimmed by 0 bases and V by 0 bases; bases with no gene match: 0. Looked up from germline, CDR1 is SGHTS and CDR2 is YDEGEE. CDR3 length equals 15 residues. For the CDR3, the DNA is TGTGCCAGCAGCTTGGCTAGCGGGAGCTCCTACGAGCAGTACTTC. Translation gives CASSLASGSSYEQYF.

On this clone: Since no conserved phenylalanine or tryptophan closes the CDR3, a read error is the likely cause. The rearrangement links TRBV2 to TRBJ2-7, with no clear D. This CDR3 is built from 15 residues. Germline V gene lookup returns CDR1 SNHLY and CDR2 FYNNEI. The V end lost 6 bases, the J end lost 2 bases, and 17 bases lay between the germline ends. DNA of the CDR3: TGTGCCAGCAGCCAAACAGAAACCACCCCCTACGAGCAGTACCTC. Its translation is CASSQTETTPYEQYL.

V usage is TRBV27 and J usage is TRBJ1-4; 7 bases map to TRBD1. V gave up 6 bases and J gave up 3 bases; unmatched junction bases: 4. The CDR3 covers 14 residues. Germline CDR1 and CDR2: MNHEY and SMNVEV (reference sequence). The CDR3 reads CASSQTGPNEKLFF. CDR3 DNA sequence: TGTGCCAGCAGCCAGACAGGGCCTAATGAAAAACTGTTTTTT.

A word on this clone: One junction end disagrees with the germline gene, perhaps due to a read error. The chain links TRBV7-9 to TRBJ1-4; TRBD1 might be the D (6 bases). CDR1 is SEHNR and CDR2 is FQNEAQ in the germline V gene (reference sequence). The CDR3 runs to 15 residues. The CDR3 is CSSSAFRGTNEKLFF. The DNA for the CDR3 is TGTTCCAGCAGCGCCTTCAGGGGAACTAATGAAAAACTGTTTTTT.